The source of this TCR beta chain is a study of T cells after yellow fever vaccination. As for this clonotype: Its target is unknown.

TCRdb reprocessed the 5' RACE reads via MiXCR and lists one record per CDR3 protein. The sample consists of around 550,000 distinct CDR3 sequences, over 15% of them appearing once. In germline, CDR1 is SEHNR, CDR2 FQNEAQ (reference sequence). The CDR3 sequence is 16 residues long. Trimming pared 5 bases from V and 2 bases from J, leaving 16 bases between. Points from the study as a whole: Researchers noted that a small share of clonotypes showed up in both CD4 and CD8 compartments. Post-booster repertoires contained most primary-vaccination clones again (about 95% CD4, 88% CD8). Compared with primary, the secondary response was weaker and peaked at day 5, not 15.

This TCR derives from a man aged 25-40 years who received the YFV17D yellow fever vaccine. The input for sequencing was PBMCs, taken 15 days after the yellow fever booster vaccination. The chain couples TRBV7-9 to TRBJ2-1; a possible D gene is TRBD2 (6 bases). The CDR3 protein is CASSPRDSLPYNEQFF. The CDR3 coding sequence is TGTGCCAGCAGCCCCCGGGACTCCCTTCCCTACAATGAGCAGTTCTTC.